The 24 T cell receptor beta chains below all came from one sample that was sequenced in a study of blood T cell repertoires in COVID-19. The protocol was immunoSEQ multiplex PCR, while the TCRdb copy is restricted to in-frame clones and leaves out a portion. Of approximately 63,000 clones listed, more than 65% are singletons. Sequenced: peripheral blood. The receptors stem from a woman in her 70s with acute or convalescent COVID-19.

The V gene is TRBV18, the J gene TRBJ2-7, with 7 bases matching TRBD1. Germline assignment: CDR1 KGHSH and CDR2 LQKENI. The CDR3 length is 15 residues. Unmatched junction bases numbered 10, after V lost 5 bases and J lost 3 bases. The CDR3 DNA is TGTGCCAGCTCATCATCCCTGGGACAGAGCTACGAGCAGTACTTC. This encodes CASSSSLGQSYEQYF.

V gene TRBV9 combines with J gene TRBJ2-7; tentatively, D is TRBD1 (5 bases). The CDR3 has 15 amino acids. Germline assignment: CDR1 SGDLS and CDR2 YYNGEE. The V end was cut by 0 bases, the J end by 4 bases, with 14 bases between. The chain's CDR3 is CASSVGTGPGYEQYF. For the CDR3, the DNA is TGTGCCAGCAGCGTAGGTACAGGCCCCGGTTACGAGCAGTACTTC.

Written as DNA, the CDR3 is TGTGCCAGTAGGTCCGGGGGCACAGATACGCAGTATTTT. It codes for CASRSGGTDTQYF. This rearrangement joins TRBV19 to TRBJ2-3, with a possible D match to TRBD2 (5 bases). The CDR3 has 13 amino acids. Per the germline V gene, CDR1 is LNHDA and CDR2 is SQIVND (reference sequence). V lost 6 bases and J lost 1, with 8 bases in between. The full variable domain, rest sourced from reference TRBV19 and TRBJ2-3, is DGGITQSPKYLFRKEGQNVTLSCEQNLNHDAMYWYRQDPGQGLRLIYYSQIVNDFQKGDIAEGYSVSREKKESFPLTVTSAQKNPTAFYLCASRSGGTDTQYFGPGTRLTVL.

The chain employs TRBV7-2 and TRBJ2-5, with 15 bases fitting TRBD2. The CDR3 contains 16 residues. Germline-derived CDR1 and CDR2 are SGHTA and FQGNSA. V lost 5 bases, J lost 4 bases, and 5 bases stayed unmatched. CDR3 DNA: TGTGCCAGCAGCCAGGGACTAGCGGGGGGTTTAGAGACCCAGTACTTC. Protein: CASSQGLAGGLETQYF. The full variable domain, completed using reference TRBV7-2 and TRBJ2-5, is GAGVSQSPSNKVTEKGKDVELRCDPISGHTALYWYRQSLGQGLEFLIYFQGNSAPDKSGLPSDRFSAERTGGSVSTLTIQRTQQEDSAVYLCASSQGLAGGLETQYFGPGTRLLVL.

The sample holds a few counts of this clone. The J gene is TRBJ2-5, the V gene TRBV6-2 or TRBV6-3, with D maybe TRBD1 (6 bases). The CDR3 length is 12 residues. Germline V gives CDR1 MNHEY, CDR2 SVGEGT. Deletions cut 6 bases from V and 5 bases from J, with 10 bases between. CDR3 protein: CASSPGVETQYF. The CDR3 DNA sequence: TGTGCCAGCAGCCCAGGGGTGGAGACCCAGTACTTC.

This chain joins TRBV2 and TRBJ2-1; D gene uncertain. In germline, CDR1 is SNHLY, CDR2 FYNNEI. This CDR3 is built from 11 residues. V gave up 4 bases and J gave up 9 bases, with 7 bases separating them. As DNA, the CDR3 is TGTGCCAGCAGTGGGGCAATTGAGCAGTTCTTC. Translating gives CASSGAIEQFF.

This rearrangement joins TRBV3-1 (or the pseudogene TRBV3-2) to TRBJ2-5; 13 positions agree with TRBD2. The CDR3 runs to 20 residues. V shed 0 bases, J shed 2 bases, and the junction held 12 bases outside the gene matches. CDR1 and CDR2 (germline): LGHDT, YNNKEL (reference sequence). In nucleotides, the CDR3 is TGTGCCAGCAGCCAAGATAGTCGACTAGCGGGGGGCGGGGATCAAGAGACCCAGTACTTC. This sequence encodes CASSQDSRLAGGGDQETQYF.

The chain couples TRBV29-1 to TRBJ2-5; 11 positions agree with TRBD2. Losses at the gene ends were 4 bases for V and 4 bases for J; bases not matched to a gene: 2. The germline CDR1 and CDR2 sequences are SQVTM and ANQGSEA. The CDR3 contains 13 residues. The CDR3 coding sequence is TGCAGCGTTGGAACTAGCGGGGGAGAGACCCAGTACTTC. It encodes CSVGTSGGETQYF.

This clone appeared a single time. This chain links TRBV7-9 with TRBJ1-2; D remains ambiguous. This CDR3 comprises 16 residues. Germline values: CDR1 SEHNR, CDR2 FQNEAQ (reference sequence). Trimming took off 7 bases at V and 6 bases at J, with 24 bases between the two ends. In DNA form, the CDR3 reads TGTGCCAGCAACCGAGGGATTCTACGCGAGGGTGATGGCTACACCTTC. This gives the protein CASNRGILREGDGYTF.

The V and J genes are TRBV29-1 and TRBJ2-1; 15 nucleotides agree with TRBD2. This CDR3 comprises 14 residues. V gave up 6 bases and J gave up 7 bases; unmatched junction bases: 4. Germline-derived CDR1 and CDR2 are SQVTM and ANQGSEA. As DNA, the CDR3 is TGCAGCGTAGCCGGGACTAGCGGGGGGAATGAGCAGTTCTTC. This codes for CSVAGTSGGNEQFF.

This rearrangement joins TRBV12-3 or TRBV12-4 to TRBJ2-5; no clear D gene. V lost 1 base and J 3 bases, leaving 6 bases between the germline ends. CDR3 length: 13 amino acids. The CDR3 region has the DNA TGTGCCAGCAGTTTAGAATTAAAAGAGACCCAGTACTTC. Its protein is CASSLELKETQYF.

This clone appeared once. CDR3 DNA sequence: TGTGCCAGCAGCTTACAGGGGGCGGGAGAGACCCAGTACTTC. Translated, it gives CASSLQGAGETQYF. The chain uses TRBV7-2 and TRBJ2-5; 8 positions agree with TRBD1. V was clipped by 2 bases and J by 4 bases; unmatched bases: 3. The germline gives CDR1 SGHTA, CDR2 FQGNSA. This CDR3 contains 14 residues.

This clone was observed a handful of times. V usage is TRBV24-1 and J usage is TRBJ2-1; no reliable D call. The germline gives CDR1 KGHDR, CDR2 SFDVKD. The CDR3 runs 18 residues. V was cut by 0 bases and J by 0 bases, with 14 bases left in between. CDR3 bases: TGTGCCACCAGTGATTTGGCGACTCCCGACCCCTCCTACAATGAGCAGTTCTTC. It specifies CATSDLATPDPSYNEQFF.

The chain recombines TRBV6-1 with TRBJ1-3; D gene ambiguous. The length of the CDR3 is 15 residues. In germline, CDR1 is MNHNS, CDR2 SASEGT. V shed 2 bases and J shed 2 bases, with 10 bases lying between them. CDR3 sequence (DNA): TGTGCCAGCAGTGAAATGTATGGAGCTGGAAACACCATATATTTT. This gives the protein CASSEMYGAGNTIYF.

The chain links TRBV2 to TRBJ1-2; TRBD1 matches at 9 bases. CDR1 SNHLY and CDR2 FYNNEI come from the germline V gene. This CDR3 is 15 amino acids long. Germline trimming cut 6 bases from V and 5 bases from J; bases unmatched to any gene: 10. The CDR3 reads CASRAGTGYGYGYTF. CDR3 DNA sequence: TGTGCCAGCAGGGCCGGGACAGGGTATGGTTATGGCTACACCTTC.

This clone was counted at least ten times. The V gene is TRBV19, the J gene TRBJ1-2; D is unclear. V was clipped by 2 bases and J by 7 bases, with 14 bases between them. This CDR3 is 14 amino acids long. Germline CDR1 reads LNHDA; CDR2 reads SQIVND (reference sequence). CDR3 in DNA: TGTGCCAGTAGTATAATGGTCTGGGAGGGTGGCTACACCTTC. The encoded protein is CASSIMVWEGGYTF.

This clone was observed a few times. CDR3 sequence reads: CASSPNLRAGITDTQYF. Here the CDR3 DNA reads TGTGCCAGTAGTCCCAACCTCAGAGCGGGGATCACAGATACGCAGTATTTT. The chain is built from TRBV19 and TRBJ2-3; TRBD2 matches 7 bases. The CDR3 extends over 17 amino acids. Germline V CDR1 and CDR2: LNHDA, SQIVND (reference sequence). The trim removed 5 bases at V and 2 bases at J, leaving 13 bases unmatched.

The chain carries TRBV7-2 and TRBJ1-4, with D uncertain. The CDR3 loop spans 14 amino acids. V was cut by 1 base and J by 8 bases, with 11 bases left in between. Germline CDR1 and CDR2: SGHTA and FQGNSA. The CDR3 reads CASSLEWSSEKLFF. Written as DNA, the CDR3 is TGTGCCAGCAGCTTAGAGTGGAGTTCAGAAAAACTGTTTTTT.

With respect to this clone: The CDR3 carries no conserved terminal phenylalanine or tryptophan, so it likely arises from a read error. The DNA is left out, because the CDR3 cannot be placed on it with certainty; the CDR3 is given as TCRdb lists it. The chain carries TRBV18 and TRBJ1-2; TRBD1 is taken as the D call from the table, unchecked against the DNA. Germline V gives CDR1 KGHSH, CDR2 LQKENI. With termini counted, the CDR3 has 14 amino acids. CDR3 protein: CASSPPRTGGVGPI.

V gene TRBV5-1 combines with J gene TRBJ1-2; tentatively, D is TRBD1 (5 bases). CDR3 size: 14 residues. V lost 1 base and J lost 3, with 10 bases in between. CDR1 SGHRS and CDR2 YFSETQ come from the germline V gene. The CDR3 here is CASSLSWGDYGYTF. In DNA form, the CDR3 reads TGCGCCAGCAGCTTGAGTTGGGGCGACTATGGCTACACCTTC.

The chain is built from TRBV19 and TRBJ1-6; D is ambiguous. Germline CDR1 and CDR2: LNHDA and SQIVND (reference sequence). V was pared by 7 bases and J by 8 bases, with 12 bases between. The CDR3 runs 13 residues. The CDR3 is CASKEALYSPLHF. CDR3 bases: TGTGCCAGTAAGGAGGCACTATATTCACCCCTCCACTTT.

The chain is built from TRBV6-6 and TRBJ2-3; TRBD1 aligns across 9 bases. The CDR3 sequence is 15 residues long. The J segment lost 3 bases and the V segment lost 3 bases, leaving 4 bases of the junction unmatched. From germline, CDR1 is MNHNY and CDR2 SVGAGI (reference sequence). The chain's CDR3 is CASSYKGQGTDTQYF. The CDR3 coding sequence is TGTGCCAGCAGTTATAAGGGACAGGGTACAGATACGCAGTATTTT.

The rearrangement uses TRBV2 and TRBJ2-3, with D possibly TRBD1 on 5 matching bases. V dropped 1 base and J dropped 2 bases, with 19 bases sitting between them. The CDR3 has 18 residues. Germline V gene lookup returns CDR1 SNHLY and CDR2 FYNNEI. CDR3 sequence reads: CASSEDYPGRRNTDTQYF. CDR3 DNA: TGTGCCAGCAGTGAAGACTACCCAGGGCGGCGAAACACAGATACGCAGTATTTT.

The chain combines TRBV19 with TRBJ1-2; D is possibly TRBD1 (6 bases). The V end was cut by 7 bases, the J end by 2 bases, with 11 bases between. Germline V lookup: CDR1 LNHDA, CDR2 SQIVND (reference sequence). This CDR3 has 13 residues. CDR3 sequence reads: CASTVTGNYGYTF. The CDR3 nucleotides are TGTGCCAGTACCGTAACAGGGAACTATGGCTACACCTTC. Full variable domain (remainder filled in from reference TRBV19 and TRBJ1-2): DGGITQSPKYLFRKEGQNVTLSCEQNLNHDAMYWYRQDPGQGLRLIYYSQIVNDFQKGDIAEGYSVSREKKESFPLTVTSAQKNPTAFYLCASTVTGNYGYTFGSGTRLTVV.